Listed here are 23 T cell receptor beta chains from one sample, sequenced in a study of blood T cell repertoires in COVID-19. TCRdb's table, derived via immunoSEQ multiplex PCR, lists solely in-frame clones and lacks some. The table includes 70,000 to 100,000 clones, 70% to 90% detected once. The sample comprised peripheral blood. The receptor set was obtained from a woman of 80 years or more with active COVID-19.

In this sample, this clone turned up a few times. The V call is TRBV3-1 (or the pseudogene TRBV3-2), the J call TRBJ1-2, with 7 nucleotides matching TRBD1. This CDR3 is 14 amino acids long. J gave up 4 bases and V 1 base, and 3 bases lay outside the gene matches. Germline CDR1 is LGHDT and CDR2 is YNNKEL (reference sequence). The CDR3 here is CASSQAQGIYGYTF. The DNA of the CDR3 is TGTGCCAGCAGCCAAGCACAGGGGATCTATGGCTACACCTTC.

J is TRBJ2-2 and V is TRBV6-6; D is possibly TRBD1 (6 bases). The germline gives CDR1 MNHNY, CDR2 SVGAGI (reference sequence). V lost 10 bases to trimming and J lost 0 bases, with 18 bases between them. The CDR3 has 16 residues. The CDR3 sequence is CATDQQGVANTGELFF. In nucleotides, the CDR3 is TGTGCCACCGACCAACAGGGAGTCGCGAACACCGGGGAGCTGTTTTTT.

This clone occurred a few times. This sequence joins TRBV7-9 and TRBJ2-7; 9 positions agree with TRBD2. This CDR3 is 15 amino acids long. The V gene's germline CDR1 is SEHNR and CDR2 FQNEAQ (reference sequence). The V and J ends lost 0 bases and 7 bases, in that order; junction bases with no gene match: 7. CDR3 in amino acids: CASSLARAGGGEQYF. CDR3 coding DNA: TGTGCCAGCAGCTTAGCGCGAGCGGGAGGAGGGGAGCAGTACTTC.

The chain is built from TRBV28 and TRBJ2-7, with 16 bases matching TRBD2. This CDR3 is 20 amino acids long. Per the germline V gene, CDR1 is MDHEN and CDR2 is SYDVKM. The V gene end was trimmed by 1 base and the J gene end by 1 base; junction bases not matched to a gene: 10. DNA for the CDR3: TGTGCCAGCAGTTTATCCCTCCCGGGACTAGCGGGAGGGCCTTCCTACGAGCAGTACTTC. Protein product: CASSLSLPGLAGGPSYEQYF.

The sample holds one count of this clone. The rearrangement joins TRBV4-1 to TRBJ1-1, with D tentatively TRBD1 (5 bases). Germline values: CDR1 MGHRA, CDR2 YSYEKL. The V end was cut by 2 bases, the J end by 1 base, with 14 bases between. The CDR3 is 16 residues long. In DNA, the CDR3 is TGCGCCAGCAGCCAATCTAGGCAGGGCACGAACACTGAAGCTTTCTTT. Translating gives CASSQSRQGTNTEAFF.

This clone has more than one count but fewer than ten. The chain links TRBV28 to TRBJ1-1, with a possible D match to TRBD1 (5 bases). The CDR3 extends over 12 amino acids. Trimming removed 11 bases from V and 0 bases from J, with 10 bases in between. Germline V CDR1 and CDR2: MDHEN, SYDVKM. Written as DNA, the CDR3 is TGTGCCGCGGACAACATGAACACTGAAGCTTTCTTT. This sequence encodes CAADNMNTEAFF. Full variable domain (outside the CDR3, taken from reference TRBV28 and TRBJ1-1): DVKVTQSSRYLVKRTGEKVFLECVQDMDHENMFWYRQDPGLGLRLIYFSYDVKMKEKGDIPEGYSVSREKKERFSLILESASTNQTSMYLCAADNMNTEAFFGQGTRLTVV.

J is TRBJ2-7 and V is TRBV12-5; TRBD1 matches at 12 bases. The ends lost 3 bases at V and 6 bases at J; junction bases unmatched: 9. Germline CDR1 reads LGHNT; CDR2 reads FRNRAP. The CDR3 is 16 residues long. CDR3 nucleotide sequence: TGTGCTAGTGGTTTTCCCGGGACAGGGGGCATTTTCGAGCAGTACTTC. Translating gives CASGFPGTGGIFEQYF.

The chain recombines TRBV4-2 with TRBJ1-4; D not certain. V lost 0 bases and J lost 3, with 8 bases in between. Per the germline V gene, CDR1 is LGHNA and CDR2 is YNFKEQ. This CDR3 is 15 amino acids long. CDR3 in amino acids: CASSQDLAANEKLFF. CDR3 in DNA: TGTGCCAGCAGCCAAGATCTGGCGGCTAATGAAAAACTGTTTTTT.

This clone was seen a single time. The chain recombines TRBV19 with TRBJ2-5; no definite D call. Germline lookup yields CDR1 LNHDA and CDR2 SQIVND (reference sequence). Trimming cost V 8 bases and J 5 bases, with 9 bases left between them. This CDR3 contains 11 residues. The CDR3 nucleotides are TGTGCCAGTGGCCTGTGGGAGACCCAGTACTTC. Protein: CASGLWETQYF.

The chain uses TRBV9 and TRBJ2-5; TRBD2 might be the D (5 bases). The CDR3 is 12 residues long. In germline, CDR1 is SGDLS, CDR2 YYNGEE. Trimming left V 4 bases short and J 7 bases short, with 11 bases between. The CDR3 region is CASSPEAGTQYF. The CDR3 region has the DNA TGTGCCAGCAGCCCCGAGGCGGGGACCCAGTACTTC.

Of note for this clone: The junction differs from germline at one of its ends, possibly a read error. Here the CDR3 DNA reads TGTGCCAGCACCTTAGCGGGGACAGGGGCCAACGTCCTGACTTTC. Protein: CASTLAGTGANVLTF. The chain employs TRBV7-2 and TRBJ2-6, with 8 nucleotides matching TRBD2. Germline V CDR1 and CDR2: SGHTA, FQGNSA. This CDR3 comprises 15 residues.

This clone was seen just once. The V gene is TRBV7-9, the J gene TRBJ2-1; 9 nucleotides match TRBD2. CDR3 length: 15 amino acids. Germline values: CDR1 SEHNR, CDR2 FQNEAQ (reference sequence). J was trimmed by 9 bases and V by 4 bases; bases with no gene match: 10. The chain's CDR3 is CASSYQSGRSSEQFF. In nucleotides, the CDR3 is TGTGCCAGCAGCTATCAGAGCGGGAGGAGTTCTGAGCAGTTCTTC.

The chain combines TRBV7-2 with TRBJ2-1, with a tentative D call TRBD2 (6 bases). This CDR3 region has 16 residues. V shed 2 bases and J shed 9 bases, with 20 bases lying between them. CDR1 is SGHTA, CDR2 FQGNSA, per germline. The CDR3 loop reads CASSLMGGGIQGEQFF. The DNA of the CDR3 is TGTGCCAGCAGCTTAATGGGAGGAGGGATCCAGGGTGAGCAGTTCTTC.

The chain combines TRBV11-2 with TRBJ2-7; maybe TRBD1 (6 bases). Per germline, CDR1 SGHAT and CDR2 FQNNGV. This CDR3 has 17 residues. V was clipped by 0 bases and J by 0 bases, with 15 bases between them. DNA of the CDR3: TGTGCCAGCAGCTTAGATTGGGGGCAGGCTATCTCCTACGAGCAGTACTTC. Translating gives CASSLDWGQAISYEQYF.

Here the CDR3 reads CASSLPGVRAFF. As DNA, the CDR3 is TGTGCCAGCAGCCTCCCGGGAGTCCGGGCTTTCTTT. The V call is TRBV25-1, the J call TRBJ1-1; D unresolved. There are 12 residues in the CDR3. CDR1 is MGHDK, CDR2 SYGVNS, per germline. V lost 6 bases and J lost 11, with 16 bases in between.

DNA of the CDR3: TGTGCCAGCAGCCGCCTTAGCGGGAGGGCCACAGATACGCAGTATTTT. Translation: CASSRLSGRATDTQYF. The chain links TRBV13 to TRBJ2-3, with 11 bases lining up with TRBD2. Germline V CDR1 and CDR2: PRHDT, FYEKMQ (reference sequence). This CDR3 has 16 residues. The V and J ends lost 5 bases and 2 bases, in that order; junction bases with no gene match: 6.

V is TRBV2 and J is TRBJ2-1; TRBD2 matches 7 bases. Germline V gene sequence: CDR1 SNHLY, CDR2 FYNNEI. CDR3 length: 15 amino acids. Losses at the gene ends were 4 bases for V and 3 bases for J; bases not matched to a gene: 6. This CDR3 reads CASSGRRGFYNEQFF. The CDR3 nucleotides are TGTGCCAGCAGTGGTAGGCGGGGGTTCTACAATGAGCAGTTCTTC.

The chain links TRBV30 to TRBJ2-1, with a tentative D call TRBD2 (5 bases). V lost 2 bases and J lost 5, with 13 bases in between. The CDR3 totals 14 residues. Germline V CDR1 and CDR2: GTSNPN, SVGIG (reference sequence). The CDR3 DNA follows: TGTGCCTGGAGTATCAGCGGATTCAACAATGAGCAGTTCTTC. It translates to CAWSISGFNNEQFF. Full variable domain (missing parts from reference TRBV30 and TRBJ2-1): SQTIHQWPATLVQPVGSPLSLECTVEGTSNPNLYWYRQAAGRGLQLLFYSVGIGQISSEVPQNLSASRPQDRQFILSSKKLLLSDSGFYLCAWSISGFNNEQFFGPGTRLTVL.

V and J are TRBV29-1 and TRBJ2-1; tentative D call: TRBD2 (5 bases). The germline V and J ends were trimmed by 6 bases and 0 bases, with 18 bases remaining between them. Looked up from germline, CDR1 is SQVTM and CDR2 is ANQGSEA. This CDR3 has 16 residues. CDR3 sequence: CSVLGEGTSSYNEQFF. The CDR3 nucleotides read TGCAGCGTCCTGGGAGAGGGAACGAGCTCCTACAATGAGCAGTTCTTC.

The rearrangement links TRBV6-5 to TRBJ2-1; 9 bases fit TRBD2. The CDR3 is 14 residues long. Germline V CDR1 and CDR2: MNHEY, SVGAGI. Unmatched junction bases numbered 4, after V lost 0 bases and J lost 10 bases. This chain's CDR3 is CASSYSSLAGEQFF. CDR3 nucleotide sequence: TGTGCCAGCAGTTACTCGAGTCTAGCGGGAGAGCAGTTCTTC.

The chain links TRBV5-5 to TRBJ2-5, with D possibly matching TRBD1 (5 bases). The germline gives CDR1 SGHKS, CDR2 YYEKEE (reference sequence). CDR3 size: 14 residues. Trimming removed 3 bases from V and 1 base from J, with 10 bases in between. The CDR3 DNA follows: TGTGCCAGCAGCTCGGACAATGTCCAAGAGACCCAGTACTTC. It translates to CASSSDNVQETQYF.

There are a few counts of this clone. The gene calls are TRBV6-2 or TRBV6-3 and TRBJ2-7; 8 bases are shared with TRBD2. The V gene end was trimmed by 0 bases and the J gene end by 6 bases; junction bases not matched to a gene: 7. CDR1 and CDR2 from the germline V gene are MNHEY and SVGEGT. This CDR3 is 15 amino acids long. CDR3 in DNA: TGTGCCAGCAGTTACTCGATGACTAGCGCGGGCGAGCAGTACTTC. It translates to CASSYSMTSAGEQYF.

The rearrangement joins TRBV28 to TRBJ1-4; D may be TRBD1 (6 bases). The germline V and J ends were trimmed by 7 bases and 4 bases, with 10 bases remaining between them. Germline assignment: CDR1 MDHEN and CDR2 SYDVKM. This CDR3 contains 13 residues. CDR3 bases: TGTGCCAGCAAGGACAGAAATAATGAAAAACTGTTTTTT. It specifies CASKDRNNEKLFF.